Shown below are 10 T cell receptor beta chains from a single sample sequenced in a study of Ad26.COV2.S vaccination and SARS-CoV-2 variants. TCRdb's table, derived via immunoSEQ multiplex PCR, lists solely in-frame clones and lacks some. The sample has 450,000 to 550,000 clones, roughly 87% seen once; the top ten hold about 2.5%. Treatment reported: about 20 received Ad26.COV2.S at low or high dose, single or two shots; a few received placebo; per-sample allocation not given. Samples came from day 63 after the first vaccine or placebo injection. The source material was peripheral blood, sampled in a trial of Ad26.COV2.S vaccine versus placebo. These receptors were collected from a person between 18 and 59 years old who received the Ad26.COV2.S COVID-19 vaccine or a placebo.

V usage is TRBV19 and J usage is TRBJ2-3; 8 bases align to TRBD1. Trimming removed 6 bases from V and 1 base from J; junction bases left unmatched: 3. This CDR3 has 14 amino acids. Germline V gives CDR1 LNHDA, CDR2 SQIVND (reference sequence). The CDR3 here is CASRRTGRTDTQYF. The DNA for the CDR3 is TGTGCCAGTAGGAGGACAGGGCGCACAGATACGCAGTATTTT.

This clone is a singleton in its sample. This sequence joins TRBV7-8 and TRBJ1-6; no firm D call. Germline loops: CDR1 SGHVS, CDR2 FQNEAQ. Trimming removed 1 base at V and 10 bases at J, with 8 bases between. The CDR3 sequence is 13 residues long. CDR3 region: CASSLVTDSPLHF. The CDR3 nucleotides are TGTGCCAGCAGCTTAGTTACAGACTCACCCCTCCACTTT.

As regards this clone: This CDR3 is also generated by other DNA sequences in the sample. CDR3 residues: CASSLQANYGYTF. The CDR3 DNA sequence: TGTGCCAGCAGTTTACAGGCCAACTATGGCTACACCTTC. This chain links TRBV12-3 or TRBV12-4 with TRBJ1-2; D call uncertain. V gave up 2 bases and J gave up 2 bases, with 6 bases separating them. This CDR3 has 13 amino acids.

The CDR3, as DNA: TGTGCCAGCAGCTTAGACTGGGGCGGTCCCCGAGAGCATAATTCACCCCTCCACTTT. Protein sequence: CASSLDWGGPREHNSPLHF. This chain connects TRBV7-9 to TRBJ1-6; perhaps TRBD1 as D (5 bases). In germline, CDR1 is SEHNR, CDR2 FQNEAQ (reference sequence). The CDR3 length is 19 residues. Between the trimmed V and J ends, which lost 1 base and 5 bases, there was a span of 21 bases.

The chain combines TRBV11-2 with TRBJ2-1; 7 positions agree with TRBD1. Trimming took 4 bases from V and 6 from J; bases not matched to a gene: 6. Germline V CDR1 and CDR2: SGHAT, FQNNGV. The CDR3 length is 14 residues. CDR3 DNA: TGTGCCAGCAGCTCTTTTGACAGGGCCAATGAGCAGTTCTTC. This encodes CASSSFDRANEQFF.

The chain recombines TRBV7-9 with TRBJ2-1; no definite D call. The CDR3 totals 13 residues. Between the trimmed V and J ends, which lost 5 bases and 4 bases, there was a span of 9 bases. The germline V gene has CDR1 SEHNR and CDR2 FQNEAQ (reference sequence). The CDR3 DNA follows: TGTGCCAGCAGCGCCCAGATGTACAATGAGCAGTTCTTC. This sequence encodes CASSAQMYNEQFF.

V and J are TRBV3-1 (or the pseudogene TRBV3-2) and TRBJ1-4, with D possibly TRBD1 on 6 matching bases. The V end lost 2 bases, the J end lost 7 bases, and 14 bases lay between the germline ends. The CDR3 is 15 amino acids. Germline V gives CDR1 LGHDT, CDR2 YNNKEL (reference sequence). The CDR3 DNA is TGTGCCAGCAGCCAATGGACAGTGAGGGGTGAAAAACTGTTTTTT. This codes for CASSQWTVRGEKLFF.

V gene TRBV9 combines with J gene TRBJ2-1; D may be TRBD2 (6 bases). CDR3 length equals 17 residues. With 0 bases removed from V and 0 bases from J, the gap between germline ends came to 13 bases. Germline V gives CDR1 SGDLS, CDR2 YYNGEE. The CDR3 loop reads CASSVGGNPSSYNEQFF. DNA of the CDR3: TGTGCCAGCAGCGTAGGCGGGAACCCGAGCTCCTACAATGAGCAGTTCTTC.

CDR3 sequence reads: CASSVLGGEGNTIYF. DNA for the CDR3: TGCGCCAGCAGCGTCCTAGGGGGCGAAGGAAACACCATATATTTT. The genes are TRBV5-1 and TRBJ1-3; 7 bases align to TRBD1. The length of the CDR3 is 15 residues. From germline, CDR1 is SGHRS and CDR2 YFSETQ. J lost 4 bases, V lost 4 bases, and 8 bases had no gene match.

This sequence joins TRBV5-1 and TRBJ1-1; D unresolved. There are 13 residues in the CDR3. Germline V CDR1 and CDR2: SGHRS, YFSETQ. The ends were cut back, 5 bases at V and 8 bases at J, with 16 bases in the middle. This CDR3 is CASRRRETGEAFF. In DNA form, the CDR3 reads TGCGCCAGCAGGCGAAGGGAGACGGGCGAAGCTTTCTTT.